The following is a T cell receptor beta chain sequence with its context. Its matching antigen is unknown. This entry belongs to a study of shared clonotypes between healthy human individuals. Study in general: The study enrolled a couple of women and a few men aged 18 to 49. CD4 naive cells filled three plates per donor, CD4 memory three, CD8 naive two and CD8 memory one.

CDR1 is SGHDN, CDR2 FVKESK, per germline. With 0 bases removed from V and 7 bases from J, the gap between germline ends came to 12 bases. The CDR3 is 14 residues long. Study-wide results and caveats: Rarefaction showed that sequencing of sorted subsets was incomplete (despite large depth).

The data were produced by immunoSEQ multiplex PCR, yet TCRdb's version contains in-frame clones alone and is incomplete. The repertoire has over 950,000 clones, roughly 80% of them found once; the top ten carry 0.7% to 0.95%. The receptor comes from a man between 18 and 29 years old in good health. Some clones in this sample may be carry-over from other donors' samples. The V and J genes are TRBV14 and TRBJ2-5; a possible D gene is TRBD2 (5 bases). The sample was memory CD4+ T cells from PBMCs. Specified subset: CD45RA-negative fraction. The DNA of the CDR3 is TGTGCCAGCAGCCAAGACGCCCTAGCTGCGACCCAGTACTTC. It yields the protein CASSQDALAATQYF.